The rows below give T cell receptor beta chains drawn from one sample of a study of coeliac disease. Data came from immunoSEQ multiplex PCR; TCRdb stores just in-frame clones and leaves some out. The repertoire consists of 2,500 to 3,000 clones, with 66% occurring once and the leading ten covering more than 13%. Sequences were obtained from lamina propria lymphocytes from the gut. These receptors all come from a woman in her 70s with celiac disease on a gluten-free diet. Both conserved end residues are part of each CDR3. Each record gives: V gene, D gene, clone size, J gene, CDR3 protein, CDR3 DNA. The D gene is left open where the match is weak. Some rows have no size entry. The others give once, few or many, or a class for an expanded clone.

V gene: TRBV5-8
D gene: NA
clone size: NA
J gene: TRBJ1-3
CDR3 protein: CASSQQGLAGNTIYF
CDR3 DNA: TGTGCCAGCAGTCAACAGGGTTTAGCTGGAAACACCATATATTTT

V gene: TRBV12-5
D gene: NA
clone size: NA
J gene: TRBJ1-2
CDR3 protein: CASGLQTNYGYTF
CDR3 DNA: TGTGCTAGTGGTTTACAGACTAACTATGGCTACACCTTC

V gene: TRBV6-6
D gene: TRBD2
clone size: few
J gene: TRBJ2-1
CDR3 protein: CASSLTSGGHEQFF
CDR3 DNA: TGTGCCAGCAGCTTGACTAGCGGGGGCCATGAGCAGTTCTTC

V gene: TRBV18
D gene: NA
clone size: NA
J gene: TRBJ1-1
CDR3 protein: CASSPTGLNTEAFF
CDR3 DNA: TGTGCCAGCTCACCAACCGGGTTGAACACTGAAGCTTTCTTT

V gene: TRBV29-1
D gene: TRBD2
clone size: NA
J gene: TRBJ2-4
CDR3 protein: CSAQGVAGVTNIQYF
CDR3 DNA: TGCAGCGCCCAGGGGGTAGCGGGAGTAACGAACATTCAGTACTTC

V gene: TRBV6-6
D gene: NA
clone size: once
J gene: TRBJ1-1
CDR3 protein: CASSLHGESSNTEAFF
CDR3 DNA: TGTGCCAGCAGCCTTCATGGGGAGTCCTCGAACACTGAAGCTTTCTTT

V gene: TRBV5-1
D gene: TRBD1
clone size: NA
J gene: TRBJ2-1
CDR3 protein: CASSLDVGQAQFF
CDR3 DNA: TGTGCCAGCAGCTTGGACGTGGGACAGGCTCAGTTCTTC

V gene: TRBV11-3
D gene: TRBD2
clone size: NA
J gene: TRBJ2-1
CDR3 protein: CASSAGTSGSNEQFF
CDR3 DNA: TGTGCCAGCAGCGCTGGGACTAGCGGGAGTAATGAGCAGTTCTTC

V gene: TRBV19
D gene: TRBD2
clone size: NA
J gene: TRBJ2-3
CDR3 protein: CASSIPSGRICCTDTQYF
CDR3 DNA: TGTGCCAGTAGTATCCCTAGCGGGAGGATTTGTTGCACAGATACGCAGTATTTT

V gene: TRBV11-2
D gene: TRBD1
clone size: NA
J gene: TRBJ1-6
CDR3 protein: CASSLQGAEPLHF
CDR3 DNA: TGTGCCAGCAGCTTGCAGGGGGCGGAACCCCTCCACTTT

V gene: TRBV6-1
D gene: TRBD1
clone size: few
J gene: TRBJ2-7
CDR3 protein: CASSVQPGQGAYEQYF
CDR3 DNA: TGTGCCAGCAGTGTCCAACCGGGACAGGGGGCTTACGAGCAGTACTTC

V gene: TRBV25-1
D gene: NA
clone size: NA
J gene: TRBJ1-2
CDR3 protein: CASSGGHYYGYTF
CDR3 DNA: TGTGCCAGCAGTGGGGGACACTACTATGGCTACACCTTC

V gene: TRBV15
D gene: NA
clone size: NA
J gene: TRBJ2-1
CDR3 protein: CATSRDEDEQFF
CDR3 DNA: TGTGCCACCAGCAGAGATGAGGATGAGCAGTTCTTC

V gene: TRBV5-1
D gene: NA
clone size: few
J gene: TRBJ1-3
CDR3 protein: CASSLGQAGNTIYF
CDR3 DNA: TGTGCCAGCAGCTTGGGGCAGGCTGGAAACACCATATATTTT

V gene: TRBV29-1
D gene: TRBD1
clone size: NA
J gene: TRBJ2-5
CDR3 protein: CSVDWDRREETQYF
CDR3 DNA: TGCAGCGTTGATTGGGACAGAAGAGAAGAGACCCAGTACTTC

V gene: TRBV5-1
D gene: TRBD1
clone size: few
J gene: TRBJ2-1
CDR3 protein: CASSPGQGYNEQFF
CDR3 DNA: TGCGCCAGCAGCCCCGGACAGGGTTACAATGAGCAGTTCTTC

V gene: TRBV7-9
D gene: NA
clone size: NA
J gene: TRBJ2-5
CDR3 protein: CASSLGAVGRGGETQYF
CDR3 DNA: TGTGCCAGCAGCTTAGGAGCAGTGGGCAGGGGTGGAGAGACCCAGTACTTC

V gene: TRBV9
D gene: TRBD2
clone size: NA
J gene: TRBJ2-3
CDR3 protein: CASSVRSGGGATDTQYF
CDR3 DNA: TGTGCCAGCAGCGTTAGGTCGGGGGGGGGCGCCACAGATACGCAGTATTTT

V gene: TRBV6-5
D gene: TRBD2
clone size: few
J gene: TRBJ2-1
CDR3 protein: CASSRTSGGPREQFF
CDR3 DNA: TGTGCCAGCAGCCGGACTAGCGGGGGGCCCCGGGAGCAGTTCTTC

V gene: TRBV11-2
D gene: NA
clone size: NA
J gene: TRBJ2-1
CDR3 protein: CASSRQGGRRYVEQFF
CDR3 DNA: TGTGCCAGCTCCCGGCAGGGTGGCAGGAGATACGTCGAGCAGTTCTTC

V gene: TRBV5-1
D gene: TRBD1
clone size: NA
J gene: TRBJ1-6
CDR3 protein: CASSPRGRGDSPLHF
CDR3 DNA: TGCGCCAGCAGCCCCAGGGGGCGCGGCGATTCACCCCTCCACTTT

V gene: TRBV6-5
D gene: NA
clone size: once
J gene: TRBJ2-1
CDR3 protein: CASSLRGRSYNEQFF
CDR3 DNA: TGTGCCAGCAGCTTACGAGGGAGGTCCTACAATGAGCAGTTCTTC

V gene: TRBV5-1
D gene: NA
clone size: NA
J gene: TRBJ1-4
CDR3 protein: CASSPLGVWEKLFF
CDR3 DNA: TGTGCCAGCAGCCCGTTAGGGGTTTGGGAAAAACTGTTTTTT

V gene: TRBV7-8
D gene: NA
clone size: NA
J gene: TRBJ1-1
CDR3 protein: CASSPGQSLNTEAFF
CDR3 DNA: TGTGCCAGCAGCCCAGGACAGTCGCTGAACACTGAAGCTTTCTTT

V gene: TRBV27
D gene: TRBD1
clone size: NA
J gene: TRBJ1-4
CDR3 protein: CASSWGTANEKLFF
CDR3 DNA: TGTGCCAGCAGTTGGGGGACAGCTAATGAAAAACTGTTTTTT

V gene: TRBV2
D gene: NA
clone size: few
J gene: TRBJ1-2
CDR3 protein: CASSWGVKVSGYTF
CDR3 DNA: TGTGCCAGCAGTTGGGGGGTGAAGGTGAGCGGCTACACCTTC

V gene: TRBV7-9
D gene: TRBD2
clone size: NA
J gene: TRBJ2-2
CDR3 protein: CASSLTSGGLNTGELFF
CDR3 DNA: TGTGCCAGCAGTTTAACTAGCGGGGGACTGAACACCGGGGAGCTGTTTTTT

V gene: TRBV19
D gene: TRBD2
clone size: NA
J gene: TRBJ2-5
CDR3 protein: CASSMGLAGAQETQYF
CDR3 DNA: TGTGCCAGTAGTATGGGACTAGCGGGGGCACAAGAGACCCAGTACTTC

V gene: TRBV4-2
D gene: TRBD1
clone size: medium-sized
J gene: TRBJ2-7
CDR3 protein: CASSQERTGTYEQYF
CDR3 DNA: TGTGCCAGCAGCCAAGAGAGGACAGGGACCTACGAGCAGTACTTC

V gene: TRBV5-5
D gene: TRBD2
clone size: few
J gene: TRBJ2-3
CDR3 protein: CASSGLGTSGGATQYF
CDR3 DNA: TGTGCCAGCAGCGGGCTGGGGACTAGCGGGGGGGCTACGCAGTATTTT

V gene: TRBV28
D gene: TRBD1
clone size: NA
J gene: TRBJ1-6
CDR3 protein: CASSSDRGISPLHF
CDR3 DNA: TGTGCCAGCAGTTCTGACAGGGGTATTTCACCCCTCCACTTT

V gene: TRBV19
D gene: NA
clone size: NA
J gene: TRBJ2-7
CDR3 protein: CASSISWGGQTYEQYF
CDR3 DNA: TGTGCCAGTAGTATATCTTGGGGGGGACAAACCTACGAGCAGTACTTC

V gene: TRBV7-2
D gene: TRBD2
clone size: NA
J gene: TRBJ2-5
CDR3 protein: CASRRTREETQYF
CDR3 DNA: TGTGCCAGCAGACGGACTAGGGAAGAGACCCAGTACTTC

V gene: TRBV11-3
D gene: NA
clone size: once
J gene: TRBJ2-1
CDR3 protein: CASSPQGGIPNEQFF
CDR3 DNA: TGTGCCAGCAGCCCCCAAGGGGGTATTCCCAATGAGCAGTTCTTC

V gene: TRBV5-1
D gene: TRBD2
clone size: NA
J gene: TRBJ2-1
CDR3 protein: CASSLAGSNEQFF
CDR3 DNA: TGCGCCAGCAGCTTAGCGGGGTCCAATGAGCAGTTCTTC

V gene: TRBV11-3
D gene: TRBD2
clone size: NA
J gene: TRBJ2-1
CDR3 protein: CASSRRGGSGSSYNEQFF
CDR3 DNA: TGTGCCAGCAGCCGTCGCGGGGGTAGCGGGAGCTCCTACAATGAGCAGTTCTTC

V gene: TRBV2
D gene: NA
clone size: few
J gene: TRBJ2-3
CDR3 protein: CASSAPVLGDFQDTQYF
CDR3 DNA: TGTGCCAGCAGTGCCCCGGTTCTTGGTGACTTTCAAGATACGCAGTATTTT